The source of this T cell receptor beta chain is a study of Graves' ophthalmopathy and Graves' hyperthyroidism. This CDR3 is 15 amino acids long. The germline gives CDR1 SGHAT, CDR2 FQNNGV. The junction had 8 bases not matched to a gene; V was cut back by 1 base and J by 9 bases. Pregnant or lactating patients and those with other autoimmune diseases or uncontrolled infections were excluded. PBMCs were obtained from 10 ml of fresh peripheral blood. Using RNA transcripts, the TCR beta CDR3 regions were amplified. RT-PCR in the first round used HTBI primers; a second-round multiplex PCR followed. TCRdb reanalysed the multiplex PCR reads using MiXCR and keeps one entry per CDR3 protein. The sample lists 400,000 to 450,000 distinct CDR3 sequences; approximately 21% were seen once. Comments on this clonotype: Its antigen is not known.

Findings of the study overall: Blood samples also showed most expanded thyroid clonotypes exceeding 0.001 frequency. Sensitivity of 65% to 71% and specificity of less than 75% were achieved by the model that predicted ophthalmopathy progression.

The specimen sequenced was peripheral blood. V gene TRBV11-2 combines with J gene TRBJ2-5, with 10 bases fitting TRBD2. The TCR originated in a woman aged 18-29 years with stable Graves' hyperthyroidism. CDR3 nucleotide sequence: TGTGCCAGCAGCTTAGTTGGTAGCGGGAGGTCGGCCCAGTACTTC. It is translated as CASSLVGSGRSAQYF. Variable domain in full (rest from reference TRBV11-2 and TRBJ2-5): EAGVAQSPRYKIIEKRQSVAFWCNPISGHATLYWYQQILGQGPKLLIQFQNNGVVDDSQLPKDRFSAERLKGVDSTLKIQPAKLEDSAVYLCASSLVGSGRSAQYFGPGTRLLVL.